Below are 3 T cell receptor beta chains sequenced from a single sample in a study of blood T cell repertoires in COVID-19. The data were produced by immunoSEQ multiplex PCR, yet TCRdb's version contains in-frame clones alone and is incomplete. This sample carries 90,000 to 100,000 clones, 65% to 90% of them seen once, and the ten largest clones take approximately 10%. The sample consisted of peripheral blood. All receptors come from a man aged 65 to 79 with active or convalescent COVID-19.

CDR3 sequence reads: CASSSLAGLGGEQFF. As DNA, the CDR3 is TGTGCCAGCAGCTCTTTAGCGGGGTTAGGGGGAGAGCAGTTCTTC. V and J are TRBV7-6 and TRBJ2-1; 8 bases map to TRBD2. There are 15 residues in the CDR3. Losses at the gene ends were 4 bases for V and 10 bases for J; bases not matched to a gene: 12. Germline values: CDR1 SGHVS, CDR2 FNYEAQ.

This chain links TRBV11-3 with TRBJ2-2; 8 nucleotides line up with TRBD2. J gave up 4 bases and V 0 bases, and 7 bases lay outside the gene matches. The CDR3 has 17 amino acids. Per the germline V gene, CDR1 is SGHNT and CDR2 is YENEEA. CDR3 region: CASSLEGLAGLTGELFF. In nucleotides, the CDR3 is TGTGCCAGCAGCTTAGAGGGTCTAGCGGGCCTCACCGGGGAGCTGTTTTTT.

Written as DNA, the CDR3 is TGTGCCAGCAGAGAGAACACGCGGGGGGATGGCTACACCTTC. Translating it yields CASRENTRGDGYTF. The V and J genes are TRBV6-5 and TRBJ1-2; D perhaps matches TRBD1 (5 bases). The germline CDR1 and CDR2 sequences are MNHEY and SVGAGI. Trimming pared 6 bases from V and 6 bases from J, leaving 17 bases between. This CDR3 spans 14 amino acids.